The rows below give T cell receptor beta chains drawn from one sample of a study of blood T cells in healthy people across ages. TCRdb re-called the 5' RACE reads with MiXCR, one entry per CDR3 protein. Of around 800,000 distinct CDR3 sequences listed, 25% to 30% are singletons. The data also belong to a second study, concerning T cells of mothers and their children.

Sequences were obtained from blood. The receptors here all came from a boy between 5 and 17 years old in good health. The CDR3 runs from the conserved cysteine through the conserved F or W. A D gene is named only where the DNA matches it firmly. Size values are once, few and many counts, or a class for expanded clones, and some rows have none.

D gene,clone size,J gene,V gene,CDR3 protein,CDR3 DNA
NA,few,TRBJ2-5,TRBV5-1,CASSLFDRTQETQYF,TGCGCCAGCAGCTTGTTCGACAGGACCCAAGAGACCCAGTACTTC
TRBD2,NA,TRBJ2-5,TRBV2,CASVSGGPRETQYF,TGTGCCAGCGTTAGCGGGGGGCCTAGGGAGACCCAGTACTTC
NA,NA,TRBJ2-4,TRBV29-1,CSVESVQGGKNIQYF,TGCAGCGTTGAATCGGTTCAGGGAGGCAAAAACATTCAGTACTTC
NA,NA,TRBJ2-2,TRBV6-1,CASTSVGELFF,TGTGCCAGCACCTCAGTCGGGGAGCTGTTTTTT
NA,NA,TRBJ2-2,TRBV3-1,CASSQGPPNTGELFF,TGTGCCAGCAGCCAAGGACCCCCTAACACCGGGGAGCTGTTTTTT
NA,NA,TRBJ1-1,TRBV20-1,CSARGGIGTEAFF,TGCAGTGCCCGGGGAGGGATAGGGACTGAAGCTTTCTTT
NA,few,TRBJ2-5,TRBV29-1,CSTLGGQKETQYF,TGCAGCACTTTGGGGGGACAGAAAGAGACCCAGTACTTC
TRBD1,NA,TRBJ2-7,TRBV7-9,CASSLRDRFYEQYF,TGTGCCAGCAGCTTGAGGGACAGATTCTACGAGCAGTACTTC
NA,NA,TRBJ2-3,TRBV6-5,CASSYSGRTDTQYF,TGTGCCAGCAGTTACTCTGGCAGGACAGATACGCAGTATTTT
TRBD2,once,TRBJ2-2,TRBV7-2,CASSPHIGGAYTGELFF,TGTGCCAGCAGCCCCCATATCGGGGGGGCCTACACCGGGGAGCTGTTTTTT
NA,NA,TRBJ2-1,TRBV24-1,CPYNEQFF,TGCCCGTACAATGAGCAGTTCTTC
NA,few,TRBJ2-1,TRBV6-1,CASSEGQKGVLRQFF,TGTGCCAGCAGTGAAGGCCAGAAGGGGGTGCTTCGGCAGTTCTTC
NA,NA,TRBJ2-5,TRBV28,CASSLAAGGREQYF,TGTGCCAGCAGTTTGGCGGCAGGGGGTCGGGAGCAGTACTTC
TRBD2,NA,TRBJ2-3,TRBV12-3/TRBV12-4,CASSPESRGLGTDTQYF,TGTGCCAGCAGTCCCGAATCCAGGGGACTAGGCACAGATACGCAGTATTTT
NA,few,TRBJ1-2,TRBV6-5,CASSYSMSGLANYGYTF,TGTGCCAGCAGTTACTCGATGTCAGGTCTAGCTAACTATGGCTACACCTTC
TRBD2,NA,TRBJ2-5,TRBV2,CASSLGRTSGGKETQYF,TGTGCCAGCAGTCTGGGGCGGACTAGCGGGGGGAAAGAGACCCAGTACTTC
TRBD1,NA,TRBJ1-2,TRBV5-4,CASSLAGTGPFGYTF,TGTGCCAGCAGCTTGGCCGGGACAGGCCCCTTTGGCTACACCTTC
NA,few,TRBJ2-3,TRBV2,CASSQEDTQYF,TGTGCCAGCAGTCAGGAGGATACGCAGTATTTT
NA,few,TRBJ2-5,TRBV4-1,CASSQSYNEQSF,TGCGCCAGCAGCCAGTCCTACAATGAGCAGTCCTTC
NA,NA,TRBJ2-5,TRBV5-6,CASSSDVAETQYF,TGTGCCAGCAGCTCGGACGTGGCGGAGACCCAGTACTTC
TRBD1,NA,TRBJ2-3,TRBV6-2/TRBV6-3,CASSFSHTGGSDTGTQYF,TGTGCCAGCAGTTTTTCCCACACAGGGGGCTCTGACACAGGTACGCAGTATTTT
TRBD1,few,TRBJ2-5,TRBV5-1,CASSFRTGTEAQYF,TGCGCCAGCAGCTTCCGGACAGGGACAGAGGCCCAGTACTTC
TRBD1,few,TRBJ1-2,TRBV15,CATSRAGQGLFYGYTF,TGTGCCACCAGCAGAGCGGGACAGGGCCTTTTCTATGGCTACACCTTC
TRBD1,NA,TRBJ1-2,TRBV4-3,CASSQAGQRRGYTF,TGCGCCAGCAGCCAAGCGGGACAGCGAAGGGGCTACACCTTC
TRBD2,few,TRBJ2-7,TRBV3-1,CASSQGVQAGGYEQYF,TGTGCCAGCAGCCAAGGGGTTCAAGCGGGGGGCTACGAGCAGTACTTC
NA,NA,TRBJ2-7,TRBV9,CASSVEAGWTYEQYF,TGTGCCAGCAGCGTAGAGGCAGGGTGGACCTACGAGCAGTACTTC
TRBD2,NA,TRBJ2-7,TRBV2,CASSISSGPTYEQYF,TGTGCCAGCAGTATATCTAGCGGGCCGACCTACGAGCAGTACTTC
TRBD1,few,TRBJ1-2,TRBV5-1,CASSGGTGAHGYTF,TGCGCCAGCAGCGGAGGGACAGGGGCTCATGGCTACACCTTC
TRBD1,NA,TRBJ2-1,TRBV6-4,CASSDDRGGNEQFF,TGTGCCAGCAGTGACGACAGGGGAGGCAATGAGCAGTTCTTC
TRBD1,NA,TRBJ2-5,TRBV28,CASSFPGQGSAQETQYF,TGTGCCAGCAGTTTCCCGGGACAGGGATCTGCACAAGAGACCCAGTACTTC
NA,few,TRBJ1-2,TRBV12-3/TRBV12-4,CASAQGVPGYTF,TGTGCCAGCGCCCAGGGAGTCCCTGGCTACACCTTC
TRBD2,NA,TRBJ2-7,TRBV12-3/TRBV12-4,CASGLGLAGAKSSYEQYF,TGTGCCAGCGGATTGGGGCTAGCGGGGGCCAAAAGCTCCTACGAGCAGTACTTC
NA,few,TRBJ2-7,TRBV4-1,CASSLPGTASYEQYF,TGCGCCAGCAGCCTACCCGGGACGGCCTCCTACGAGCAGTACTTC
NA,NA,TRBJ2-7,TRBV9,CASSVGGTPYEQYF,TGTGCCAGCAGCGTAGGGGGAACCCCCTACGAGCAGTACTTC
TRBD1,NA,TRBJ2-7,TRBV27,CASSSPGQGVSEQYF,TGTGCCAGCAGTTCCCCGGGACAGGGGGTTAGCGAGCAGTACTTC
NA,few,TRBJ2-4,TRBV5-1,CASSLDWQGITKNIQYF,TGCGCCAGCAGCCTGGATTGGCAGGGCATTACCAAAAACATTCAGTACTTC
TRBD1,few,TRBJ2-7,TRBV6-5,CASSYSWDSLDEQYF,TGTGCCAGCAGTTACTCTTGGGACAGCCTAGACGAGCAGTACTTC
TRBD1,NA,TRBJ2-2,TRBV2,CASSSSTGGNTGELFF,TGTGCCAGCAGTTCCTCCACAGGGGGGAACACCGGGGAGCTGTTTTTT
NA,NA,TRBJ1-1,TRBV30,CAWLVGTEAFF,TGTGCCTGGTTAGTGGGAACTGAAGCTTTCTTT
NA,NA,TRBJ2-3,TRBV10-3,CAISALYSTDTQYF,TGTGCCATCAGCGCCCTTTACAGCACAGATACGCAGTATTTT
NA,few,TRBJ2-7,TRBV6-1,CASSPIDYEQYF,TGTGCCAGCAGTCCCATAGACTACGAGCAGTACTTC
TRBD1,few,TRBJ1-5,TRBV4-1,CASIWDRDNQPQHF,TGCGCCAGCATTTGGGACAGGGATAATCAGCCCCAGCATTTT
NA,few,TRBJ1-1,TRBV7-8,CASSLRTVMNTEAFF,TGTGCCAGCAGCCTTCGGACAGTGATGAACACTGAAGCTTTCTTT
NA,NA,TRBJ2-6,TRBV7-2,CASSLGRDASSGANVLTF,TGTGCCAGCAGCTTAGGGCGGGACGCAAGCTCTGGGGCCAACGTCCTGACTTTC
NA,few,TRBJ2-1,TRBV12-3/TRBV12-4,CASSLGHSGMHEQFF,TGTGCCAGCAGCCTTGGACACTCCGGGATGCATGAGCAGTTCTTC
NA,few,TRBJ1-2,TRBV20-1,CSASPTSSGYTF,TGCAGTGCTAGTCCCACAAGTTCGGGCTACACCTTC